The 3 T cell receptor beta chains in this list originate from one sample, sequenced in a study of T cells in Graves' hyperthyroidism and ophthalmopathy. The source material, RNA transcripts, was used to amplify TCR beta CDR3 regions. A first-round RT-PCR of the TCR CDR3 used the HTBI primer set. MiXCR, run by TCRdb on the multiplex PCR reads, gives a single entry per CDR3 protein. The sample contains 650,000 to 800,000 distinct CDR3 sequences, roughly 46% of which appear only once. Material for sequencing was peripheral blood or thyroid tissue (not recorded which). The source is an adult man with Graves' disease, either hyperthyroidism or ophthalmopathy (not recorded which).

This clonotype was picked up a small number of times. The chain links TRBV7-9 to TRBJ2-6; TRBD1 is a possible D gene (5 bases). Per the germline V gene, CDR1 is SEHNR and CDR2 is FQNEAQ (reference sequence). Trimming removed 6 bases from V and 0 bases from J, with 21 bases in between. The CDR3 has 19 amino acids. In DNA form, the CDR3 reads TGTGCCAGCAGTTCCGGGCAGGGCTCCCGAAACTCTGGGGCCAACGTCCTGACTTTC. Translating it yields CASSSGQGSRNSGANVLTF.

Regarding this clonotype: Its ends do not fully match the called genes, so a read error is possible. The rearrangement links TRBV11-2 to TRBJ2-7; TRBD2 aligns across 7 bases. Germline V lookup: CDR1 SGHAT, CDR2 FQNNGV. This CDR3 region has 16 residues. This CDR3 reads CASSDRDSGATYGQYF. The CDR3, as DNA: TGTGCCAGCAGCGATCGAGACAGCGGGGCCACCTACGGGCAGTACTTC.

In its sample, this clonotype was seen a few times. The chain has TRBV6-5 and TRBJ2-2; D perhaps matches TRBD1 (6 bases). V was trimmed by 0 bases and J by 1 base, leaving 6 bases between them. Germline V gene lookup returns CDR1 MNHEY and CDR2 SVGAGI. The CDR3 covers 15 residues. CDR3 in amino acids: CASSYSGQNTGELFF. CDR3 nucleotides: TGTGCCAGCAGTTACTCGGGACAGAACACCGGGGAGCTGTTTTTT.